One and the same sample provided the 26 T cell receptor beta chains below, sequenced in a study of T cells in Graves' hyperthyroidism and ophthalmopathy. RNA transcripts provided the source from which TCR beta CDR3 regions were amplified. First-round RT-PCR of the TCR CDR3 relied on the HTBI primer set. A single record per CDR3 protein comes from TCRdb applying MiXCR to the multiplex PCR reads. The table records about 380,000 distinct CDR3 sequences, roughly 14% of them present only once. The sample was blood. The receptor set was obtained from a young man with Graves' hyperthyroidism that later progressed to Graves' ophthalmopathy.

The J gene is TRBJ1-2, the V gene TRBV3-1; D not certain. The V and J ends lost 2 bases and 5 bases respectively, with 18 bases between them. This CDR3 is 16 amino acids long. Germline loops: CDR1 LGHDT, CDR2 YNNKEL (reference sequence). CDR3 sequence reads: CASSQTRPGGRYGYTF. CDR3 bases: TGTGCCAGCAGCCAAACCAGACCCGGCGGTAGGTATGGCTACACCTTC.

This clonotype has a count of ten or more. V is TRBV5-5 and J is TRBJ2-7; 7 nucleotides match TRBD1. This CDR3 contains 13 residues. Germline V gene data show CDR1 as SGHKS and CDR2 as YYEKEE (reference sequence). J gave up 7 bases and V 3 bases, and 7 bases lay outside the gene matches. The CDR3 here is CASSYASRGEQYF. CDR3 bases: TGTGCCAGCAGCTACGCCTCCAGGGGGGAGCAGTACTTC.

This clonotype was seen a handful of times. This chain links TRBV5-1 with TRBJ1-2, with D uncertain. CDR3 size: 14 residues. V dropped 0 bases and J dropped 0 bases, with 6 bases sitting between them. Germline CDR1 and CDR2: SGHRS and YFSETQ. The DNA of the CDR3 is TGCGCCAGCAGCTTGGACGGTTCTAACTATGGCTACACCTTC. Translation: CASSLDGSNYGYTF. The variable domain in full, completed from reference TRBV5-1 and TRBJ1-2, reads KAGVTQTPRYLIKTRGQQVTLSCSPISGHRSVSWYQQTPGQGLQFLFEYFSETQRNKGNFPGRFSGRQFSNSRSEMNVSTLELGDSALYLCASSLDGSNYGYTFGSGTRLTVV.

The chain is built from TRBV7-9 and TRBJ1-4; tentative D call: TRBD1 (6 bases). CDR1 and CDR2 from the germline V gene are SEHNR and FQNEAQ (reference sequence). The V end lost 2 bases, the J end lost 7 bases, and 14 bases lay between the germline ends. The CDR3 loop spans 15 amino acids. The CDR3 region has the DNA TGTGCCAGCAGCTTAAATGGCAGGGGAGGTGAAAAACTGTTTTTT. This gives the protein CASSLNGRGGEKLFF.

The chain carries TRBV6-1 and TRBJ2-2; D is possibly TRBD2 (5 bases). This CDR3 contains 16 residues. Per germline, CDR1 MNHNS and CDR2 SASEGT. Trimming left V 7 bases short and J 3 bases short, with 18 bases between. The CDR3 reads CASTPEGIGHTGELFF. CDR3 nucleotide sequence: TGTGCCAGCACCCCCGAGGGTATAGGGCACACCGGGGAGCTGTTTTTT.

The sample holds many counts of this clonotype. The chain joins TRBV6-1 to TRBJ2-2; the D gene is possibly TRBD2 (6 bases). This CDR3 contains 16 residues. The V and J ends lost 6 bases and 0 bases respectively, with 14 bases between them. Germline CDR1 is MNHNS and CDR2 is SASEGT. Here the CDR3 reads CASRPAGRSNTGELFF. The CDR3 DNA reads TGTGCCAGCAGACCAGCGGGCCGTTCGAACACCGGGGAGCTGTTTTTT.

This clonotype was seen many times. This chain connects TRBV3-1 to TRBJ1-5; D gene uncertain. V lost 4 bases and J 11 bases, leaving 21 bases between the germline ends. Germline assignment: CDR1 LGHDT and CDR2 YNNKEL (reference sequence). The CDR3 has 15 amino acids. The CDR3 reads CASSPAGISQRSQHF. DNA for the CDR3: TGTGCCAGCAGCCCAGCCGGTATATCCCAACGGTCCCAGCATTTT.

There are a few counts of this clonotype. The V and J genes are TRBV30 and TRBJ2-7; D is perhaps TRBD1 (6 bases). Germline V gene sequence: CDR1 GTSNPN, CDR2 SVGIG (reference sequence). The CDR3 totals 11 residues. V lost 8 bases to trimming and J lost 7 bases, with 15 bases between them. The CDR3 region is CAGRRGREQYF. CDR3 DNA: TGTGCCGGTCGCAGGGGACGGGAGCAGTACTTC.

The V and J genes are TRBV5-5 and TRBJ2-1; 7 bases fit TRBD1. CDR1 and CDR2 (germline): SGHKS, YYEKEE (reference sequence). V lost 0 bases and J lost 7; bases outside the gene matches: 7. CDR3 length: 15 residues. This CDR3 reads CASSLARTGANEQFF. The CDR3 bases are TGTGCCAGCAGCTTGGCCAGAACAGGGGCAAATGAGCAGTTCTTC.

This clonotype was counted many times. The rearrangement joins TRBV11-3 to TRBJ2-7; the match to TRBD1 covers 8 bases. The CDR3 has 18 amino acids. With V trimmed by 5 bases and J by 2 bases, 17 bases remained unmatched. Germline V gene data show CDR1 as SGHNT and CDR2 as YENEEA. The CDR3 sequence is CASSALDPRTGNTYEQYF. The DNA for the CDR3 is TGTGCCAGCAGCGCACTAGACCCCCGGACAGGGAATACCTACGAGCAGTACTTC.

This clonotype was observed many times. The chain carries TRBV18 and TRBJ1-6; maybe TRBD1 (5 bases). The CDR3 has 12 amino acids. Looked up from germline, CDR1 is KGHSH and CDR2 is LQKENI. Trimming removed 3 bases from V and 8 bases from J, with 5 bases in between. The CDR3 DNA reads as TGTGCCAGCTCACCCAGGGATTCACCCCTCCACTTT. It yields the protein CASSPRDSPLHF.

The table lists this clonotype with many counts. The chain is built from TRBV12-3 or TRBV12-4 and TRBJ2-7, with D hard to call. V was cut by 4 bases and J by 7 bases, with 11 bases left in between. The CDR3 covers 12 residues. The CDR3 bases are TGTGCCAGCAGTTCAGGAAGGGCAGAGCAGTACTTC. It encodes CASSSGRAEQYF.

J is TRBJ1-2 and V is TRBV5-6, with D perhaps matching TRBD1 (5 bases). The germline gives CDR1 SGHDT, CDR2 YYEEEE. This CDR3 region has 14 residues. Trimming shortened V by 0 bases and J by 8 bases, and 14 bases separated the two germline ends. The CDR3 DNA reads TGTGCCAGCAGCTTGGCGGGGCGCCGACACGGCTACACCTTC. It specifies CASSLAGRRHGYTF.

The table lists this clonotype with many counts. The gene calls are TRBV24-1 and TRBJ2-5; D is ambiguous. Per germline, CDR1 KGHDR and CDR2 SFDVKD. Trimming cost V 4 bases and J 5 bases, with 10 bases left between them. The CDR3 has 13 amino acids. Here the CDR3 DNA reads TGTGCCACCAGTGACCCGGCGCTGGAGACCCAGTACTTC. This codes for CATSDPALETQYF.

This clonotype was seen at least ten times. The chain employs TRBV7-6 and TRBJ2-5, with D perhaps being TRBD1 or TRBD2 (5 bases each). CDR3 size: 15 residues. Germline V gives CDR1 SGHVS, CDR2 FNYEAQ. V lost 3 bases and J 2 bases, leaving 13 bases between the germline ends. The CDR3 is CASSFEGTTQETQYF. In DNA form, the CDR3 reads TGTGCCAGCAGCTTCGAGGGGACGACTCAAGAGACCCAGTACTTC.

V gene TRBV15 combines with J gene TRBJ1-5, with D unresolved. V was clipped by 4 bases and J by 0 bases, with 10 bases between them. The CDR3 loop spans 15 amino acids. Germline V gene data show CDR1 as LNHNV and CDR2 as YYDKDF (reference sequence). The DNA of the CDR3 is TGTGCCACCAGCACCTACTTTAGTAGCAATCAGCCCCAGCATTTT. As protein: CATSTYFSSNQPQHF.

This chain uses TRBV27 with TRBJ1-2; the match to TRBD1 covers 8 bases. V lost 6 bases and J lost 3; bases outside the gene matches: 9. The CDR3 covers 15 residues. CDR1 is MNHEY, CDR2 SMNVEV, per germline (reference sequence). CDR3 in DNA: TGTGCCAGCAGCCTGGACAGGGAAACATACTATGGCTACACCTTC. It is translated as CASSLDRETYYGYTF.

This clonotype was detected many times. This rearrangement joins TRBV30 to TRBJ2-7; D remains unclear. With 5 bases removed from V and 6 bases from J, the gap between germline ends came to 11 bases. Germline CDR1 is GTSNPN and CDR2 is SVGIG (reference sequence). The CDR3 runs 11 residues. In DNA form, the CDR3 reads TGTGCCTGGGGACCGGCTGGCGAGCAGTACTTC. It specifies CAWGPAGEQYF.

This clonotype was recorded many times. The chain combines TRBV27 with TRBJ1-2, with D possibly TRBD1 on 6 matching bases. CDR3 length: 16 amino acids. Germline-derived CDR1 and CDR2 are MNHEY and SMNVEV (reference sequence). Trimming removed 6 bases at V and 5 bases at J, with 22 bases between. The CDR3 spells CASSHRTGRVGYGYTF. In nucleotides, the CDR3 is TGTGCCAGCAGCCACCGAACAGGGAGGGTTGGGTATGGCTACACCTTC.

This clonotype was observed at least ten times. This chain links TRBV7-2 with TRBJ1-1; TRBD1 is a possible D gene (5 bases). Germline V lookup: CDR1 SGHTA, CDR2 FQGNSA. This CDR3 has 15 residues. With 2 bases removed from V and 0 bases from J, the gap between germline ends came to 10 bases. CDR3: CASSLIGRVNTEAFF. The CDR3 DNA sequence: TGTGCCAGCAGCTTAATCGGCAGGGTGAACACTGAAGCTTTCTTT.

This clonotype appeared many times. The V gene is TRBV28, the J gene TRBJ1-1, with D perhaps TRBD1 (5 bases). The CDR3 contains 14 residues. V was clipped by 2 bases and J by 1 base, with 8 bases between them. Germline V gene lookup returns CDR1 MDHEN and CDR2 SYDVKM. The CDR3 region has the DNA TGTGCCAGCAGTTTACCGGGACGGAACACTGAAGCTTTCTTT. Protein: CASSLPGRNTEAFF.

This clonotype was seen ten or more times. The CDR3 loop is CASSFVLPGGRKLFF. The CDR3 nucleotides read TGTGCCAGCAGTTTTGTGCTTCCAGGGGGGCGAAAACTGTTTTTT. This chain uses TRBV28 with TRBJ1-4, with 7 bases aligning to TRBD1. The germline V gene has CDR1 MDHEN and CDR2 SYDVKM. The CDR3 is made up of 15 amino acids. Losses at the gene ends were 3 bases for V and 10 bases for J; bases not matched to a gene: 11.

This clonotype was observed at least ten times. The gene calls are TRBV20-1 and TRBJ2-5; tentative D call: TRBD2 (6 bases). Germline-derived CDR1 and CDR2 are DFQATT and SNEGSKA (reference sequence). Trimming pared 3 bases from V and 5 bases from J, leaving 13 bases between. The CDR3 contains 13 residues. The CDR3 nucleotides are TGCAGTGCTAGTGCGGGGTCGGGGGAGACCCAGTACTTC. Translated: CSASAGSGETQYF.

This clonotype was found many times. The V gene is TRBV27, the J gene TRBJ2-2; tentatively, D is TRBD1 or TRBD2 (5 bases each). Germline V gene sequence: CDR1 MNHEY, CDR2 SMNVEV (reference sequence). The CDR3 contains 14 residues. Trimming cost V 9 bases and J 1 base, with 12 bases left between them. CDR3 nucleotides: TGTGCCAGGGGGGTGGAGCAGAACACCGGGGAGCTGTTTTTT. Protein sequence: CARGVEQNTGELFF.

Written as DNA, the CDR3 is TGTGCCAGCTCACGGTCCGGGACTCTAGTTTTCGATTCACCCCTCCACTTT. Translating it yields CASSRSGTLVFDSPLHF. J is TRBJ1-6 and V is TRBV18, with a weak D call TRBD1 (5 bases). The V gene's germline CDR1 is KGHSH and CDR2 LQKENI. The CDR3 extends over 17 amino acids. Deletions cut 4 bases from V and 8 bases from J, with 21 bases between.

The CDR3 DNA follows: TGTGCCAGTAGTATCCAGGGGTGGAGGGGGCGGCAGCCCCAGCATTTT. This encodes CASSIQGWRGRQPQHF. This rearrangement joins TRBV19 to TRBJ1-5, with 7 bases matching TRBD1. The CDR3 contains 16 residues. Germline values: CDR1 LNHDA, CDR2 SQIVND (reference sequence). V shed 3 bases and J 7 bases; nucleotides not matched to a gene: 12.